These 27 T cell receptor beta chains originate from one sample sequenced in a study of cytomegalovirus exposure and HLA in healthy donors. The PCR made use of 60 Vbeta and 13 Jbeta primers. TCRdb's copy holds only in-frame clones and misses some; the assay was immunoSEQ multiplex PCR. This table holds roughly 150,000 clones, 76% found once. The source material was PBMCs. Receptors were obtained from a man in his forties or fifties in good health and CMV-seronegative.

This rearrangement joins TRBV29-1 to TRBJ2-7; 7 bases line up with TRBD1. The CDR3 is 12 residues long. The germline CDR1 and CDR2 sequences are SQVTM and ANQGSEA. Trimming removed 6 bases from V and 2 bases from J; junction bases left unmatched: 4. CDR3 protein: CSVAGTAYEQYF. For the CDR3, the DNA is TGCAGCGTAGCCGGGACAGCCTACGAGCAGTACTTC.

This clone was recorded only once. This sequence joins TRBV9 and TRBJ1-1; the match to TRBD1 covers 7 bases. This CDR3 is 14 amino acids long. Trimming cost V 3 bases and J 4 bases; bases outside gene matches: 6. In germline, CDR1 is SGDLS, CDR2 YYNGEE. The CDR3 bases are TGTGCCAGCAGCGACAGGGGTGAGGTCACTGAAGCTTTCTTT. Translating gives CASSDRGEVTEAFF. Based on the CDR3 plus reference TRBV9 and TRBJ1-1, the full variable domain is DSGVTQTPKHLITATGQRVTLRCSPRSGDLSVYWYQQSLDQGLQFLIQYYNGEERAKGNILERFSAQQFPDLHSELNLSSLELGDSALYFCASSDRGEVTEAFFGQGTRLTVV.

The rearrangement uses TRBV5-1 and TRBJ2-4; no reliable D call. The V gene lost 0 bases and the J gene lost 1 base, with 11 bases spanning the gap. CDR3 length: 16 amino acids. The V gene's germline CDR1 is SGHRS and CDR2 YFSETQ. CDR3 DNA sequence: TGCGCCAGCAGCTTGGCGGAGCCCTGGGCCAAAAACATTCAGTACTTC. As protein: CASSLAEPWAKNIQYF.

The chain has TRBV5-1 and TRBJ1-4; tentative D call: TRBD1 (5 bases). V lost 0 bases to trimming and J lost 2 bases, with 17 bases between them. Germline loops: CDR1 SGHRS, CDR2 YFSETQ. The CDR3 contains 18 residues. This CDR3 reads CASSLGRVFTTTNEKLFF. Written as DNA, the CDR3 is TGCGCCAGCAGCTTGGGCAGGGTATTCACCACGACTAATGAAAAACTGTTTTTT.

The genes are TRBV28 and TRBJ2-7; TRBD2 matches 13 bases. Trimming removed 5 bases from V and 6 bases from J; junction bases left unmatched: 7. CDR3 length: 15 residues. Germline CDR1 MDHEN, CDR2 SYDVKM. The CDR3 reads CASSPWTSGRREQYF. The CDR3 DNA reads TGTGCCAGCAGTCCCTGGACTAGCGGGAGACGCGAGCAGTACTTC.

This clone was detected only once. J is TRBJ1-5 and V is TRBV7-9; D gene ambiguous. V was trimmed by 1 base and J by 9 bases, leaving 10 bases between them. CDR1 and CDR2 from the germline V gene are SEHNR and FQNEAQ (reference sequence). The CDR3 is 13 residues long. The chain's CDR3 is CASSLDESRPQHF. The DNA of the CDR3 is TGTGCCAGCAGCTTAGACGAGTCGCGGCCCCAGCATTTT.

The chain joins TRBV7-2 to TRBJ2-5; D possibly corresponds to TRBD2 (6 bases). Germline V lookup: CDR1 SGHTA, CDR2 FQGNSA. The CDR3 covers 13 residues. Trimming removed 3 bases from V and 5 bases from J, with 10 bases in between. This chain's CDR3 is CASSLTRTETQYF. CDR3 in DNA: TGTGCCAGCAGCTTGACTAGAACGGAGACCCAGTACTTC.

The CDR3 nucleotides read TGTGCCAGCAGCCCTAGGACTAGCGGACCGTTGGTCAATGAGCAGTTCTTC. As protein: CASSPRTSGPLVNEQFF. The chain carries TRBV11-2 and TRBJ2-1; 10 bases are a match to TRBD2. V was pared by 5 bases and J by 6 bases, with 13 bases of the junction left unmatched. CDR1 and CDR2 (germline): SGHAT, FQNNGV. The CDR3 extends over 17 amino acids.

This chain links TRBV29-1 with TRBJ2-7; perhaps TRBD2 as D (7 bases). Germline CDR1 and CDR2: SQVTM and ANQGSEA. Trimming cost V 4 bases and J 3 bases, with 16 bases left between them. The CDR3 length is 14 residues. The CDR3, as DNA: TGCAGCGTTGGGGGGGGGCAGATGTTCTACGAGCAGTACTTC. Amino acids: CSVGGGQMFYEQYF.

The chain recombines TRBV5-4 with TRBJ2-7; TRBD2 agrees at 7 bases. Germline CDR1 and CDR2: SGHNT and YYREEE (reference sequence). CDR3 size: 14 residues. The ends lost 7 bases at V and 6 bases at J; junction bases unmatched: 13. Written as DNA, the CDR3 is TGTGCCAGCTCGGGGGGACTTCCTTCCGGCGAGCAGTACTTC. The encoded protein is CASSGGLPSGEQYF.

This chain connects TRBV7-9 to TRBJ2-1, with D possibly being TRBD2 (6 bases). With 4 bases removed from V and 2 bases from J, the gap between germline ends came to 9 bases. The CDR3 contains 14 residues. Germline CDR1 and CDR2: SEHNR and FQNEAQ (reference sequence). CDR3 sequence reads: CASSSTGAYNEQFF. The CDR3 DNA is TGTGCCAGCAGCTCAACGGGGGCCTACAATGAGCAGTTCTTC. The whole variable domain, filled in from reference TRBV7-9 and TRBJ2-1, reads DTGVSQNPRHKITKRGQNVTFRCDPISEHNRLYWYRQTLGQGPEFLTYFQNEAQLEKSRLLSDRFSAERPKGSFSTLEIQRTEQGDSAMYLCASSSTGAYNEQFFGPGTRLTVL.

The rearrangement joins TRBV6-1 to TRBJ1-3, with 9 bases matching TRBD1. The germline V gene encodes CDR1 MNHNS and CDR2 SASEGT. V gave up 3 bases and J gave up 0 bases; unmatched junction bases: 3. This CDR3 contains 16 residues. CDR3: CASSERQGVSGNTIYF. For the CDR3, the DNA is TGTGCCAGCAGTGAGCGACAGGGGGTCTCTGGAAACACCATATATTTT.

The V and J genes are TRBV28 and TRBJ2-1; 11 bases map to TRBD2. The junction had 7 bases not matched to a gene; V was cut back by 11 bases and J by 7 bases. The CDR3 extends over 13 amino acids. Germline V lookup: CDR1 MDHEN, CDR2 SYDVKM. The CDR3 nucleotides are TGTGCCGGAATGACTAGCGGGGTTAATGAGCAGTTCTTC. This codes for CAGMTSGVNEQFF.

The chain recombines TRBV6-6 with TRBJ2-5; D call uncertain. This CDR3 comprises 12 residues. V lost 6 bases to trimming and J lost 0 bases, with 5 bases between them. Germline CDR1 reads MNHNY; CDR2 reads SVGAGI (reference sequence). This chain's CDR3 is CASSLYQETQYF. CDR3 in DNA: TGTGCCAGCAGCTTGTACCAAGAGACCCAGTACTTC.

The chain joins TRBV7-2 to TRBJ2-3, with a tentative D call TRBD1 (5 bases). The germline gives CDR1 SGHTA, CDR2 FQGNSA. This CDR3 spans 14 amino acids. Trimming cost V 1 base and J 5 bases, with 10 bases left between them. The CDR3 protein is CASSLVMGQDTQYF. CDR3 DNA: TGTGCCAGCAGCTTAGTCATGGGGCAAGATACGCAGTATTTT. The full variable domain, its missing parts supplied by reference TRBV7-2 and TRBJ2-3, is GAGVSQSPSNKVTEKGKDVELRCDPISGHTALYWYRQSLGQGLEFLIYFQGNSAPDKSGLPSDRFSAERTGGSVSTLTIQRTQQEDSAVYLCASSLVMGQDTQYFGPGTRLTVL.

The V gene is TRBV7-3, the J gene TRBJ1-2; a weak D match, TRBD1 (6 bases). Trimming left V 5 bases short and J 4 bases short, with 17 bases between. Germline V lookup: CDR1 SGHTA, CDR2 FQGTGA. The CDR3 sequence is 15 residues long. CDR3 amino acids: CASSPQGPTSYGYTF. CDR3 DNA: TGTGCCAGCAGCCCCCAGGGGCCGACTTCCTATGGCTACACCTTC.

This rearrangement joins TRBV4-2 to TRBJ2-1; a possible D gene is TRBD1 (5 bases). Germline-derived CDR1 and CDR2 are LGHNA and YNFKEQ. V dropped 0 bases and J dropped 9 bases, with 15 bases sitting between them. The CDR3 totals 15 residues. The CDR3 region has the DNA TGTGCCAGCAGCCAAGACCCATTGGGGCAGGGTGAGCAGTTCTTC. This gives the protein CASSQDPLGQGEQFF.

The V call is TRBV5-1, the J call TRBJ2-5; TRBD1 aligns across 8 bases. Germline trimming cut 2 bases from V and 5 bases from J; bases unmatched to any gene: 2. The germline CDR1 and CDR2 sequences are SGHRS and YFSETQ. The CDR3 length is 13 residues. The CDR3 spells CASSLSGGETQYF. The CDR3 DNA sequence: TGCGCCAGCAGCTTATCAGGGGGCGAGACCCAGTACTTC.

The V and J genes are TRBV5-3 and TRBJ1-1; TRBD1 might be the D (5 bases). TRBV5-3 is marked as an open reading frame, function uncertain. The CDR3 consists of 14 residues. The V end lost 4 bases, the J end lost 1 base, and 11 bases lay between the germline ends. CDR3 nucleotides: TGTGCCAGAAGCCCGGGGGTGGAGAACACTGAAGCTTTCTTT. Encoded protein: CARSPGVENTEAFF.

This sequence joins TRBV19 and TRBJ2-3; TRBD1 aligns across 7 bases. V shed 4 bases, J shed 3 bases, and the junction held 4 bases outside the gene matches. The CDR3 is 14 residues long. The germline V gene encodes CDR1 LNHDA and CDR2 SQIVND (reference sequence). In nucleotides, the CDR3 is TGTGCCAGTAGTAGACAGGGAACAACAGATACGCAGTATTTT. Its translation: CASSRQGTTDTQYF.

The count of this clone is one. This chain joins TRBV28 and TRBJ2-4; D call uncertain. This CDR3 region has 14 residues. Germline loops: CDR1 MDHEN, CDR2 SYDVKM. The germline V and J ends were trimmed by 5 bases and 7 bases, with 15 bases remaining between them. The CDR3 DNA follows: TGTGCCAGCAGTCTCGGAATCGCGGCGAACATTCAGTACTTC. Translated, it gives CASSLGIAANIQYF.

The chain links TRBV7-2 to TRBJ1-6; TRBD1 matches 11 bases. The trim removed 0 bases at V and 8 bases at J, leaving 6 bases unmatched. The CDR3 runs 17 residues. Looked up from germline, CDR1 is SGHTA and CDR2 is FQGNSA. As DNA, the CDR3 is TGTGCCAGCAGCTTAGCGGCCGGACAGGGGGCTCATTCACCCCTCCACTTT. Protein sequence: CASSLAAGQGAHSPLHF. The full variable domain, with the rest looked up from reference TRBV7-2 and TRBJ1-6, is GAGVSQSPSNKVTEKGKDVELRCDPISGHTALYWYRQSLGQGLEFLIYFQGNSAPDKSGLPSDRFSAERTGGSVSTLTIQRTQQEDSAVYLCASSLAAGQGAHSPLHFGNGTRLTVT.

This clone is medium-sized (0.01 to 0.1%). The gene calls are TRBV6-5 and TRBJ1-1, with 8 positions matching TRBD1. The CDR3 is 12 amino acids. The germline V gene has CDR1 MNHEY and CDR2 SVGAGI. V was pared by 5 bases and J by 7 bases, with 3 bases of the junction left unmatched. The CDR3 region has the DNA TGTGCCAGCAGTAAACAGGGGGGTGAAGCTTTCTTT. Encoded protein: CASSKQGGEAFF.

J is TRBJ2-3 and V is TRBV14; 8 positions agree with TRBD1. After removal of 2 bases from V and 2 bases from J, the junction contained 9 bases not matched to a gene. This CDR3 comprises 17 residues. Germline CDR1 and CDR2: SGHDN and FVKESK. The CDR3 sequence is CASSQPDREAFTDTQYF. The CDR3 DNA reads as TGTGCCAGCAGCCAACCGGACAGGGAAGCCTTCACAGATACGCAGTATTTT.

This sequence joins TRBV11-3 and TRBJ2-3; TRBD1 is a possible D gene (5 bases). The CDR3 has 15 amino acids. Trimming cost V 3 bases and J 0 bases, with 10 bases left between them. Germline CDR1 is SGHNT and CDR2 is YENEEA. The CDR3 DNA sequence: TGTGCCAGCAGCTTTTCAGGGCAGAGCACAGATACGCAGTATTTT. Amino acids: CASSFSGQSTDTQYF.

The chain joins TRBV6-5 to TRBJ1-1; D not certain. The germline V and J ends were trimmed by 0 bases and 1 base, with 12 bases remaining between them. The CDR3 contains 16 residues. Germline V gene data show CDR1 as MNHEY and CDR2 as SVGAGI. Here the CDR3 reads CASSYSIPTPNTEAFF. The DNA for the CDR3 is TGTGCCAGCAGTTACTCGATTCCGACTCCGAACACTGAAGCTTTCTTT.

The V gene is TRBV18, the J gene TRBJ1-5; D is ambiguous. CDR3 length: 15 amino acids. Trimming cost V 3 bases and J 0 bases, with 9 bases left between them. In germline, CDR1 is KGHSH, CDR2 LQKENI. In DNA, the CDR3 is TGTGCCAGCTCACCCTCGGGAAATAGCAATCAGCCCCAGCATTTT. This encodes CASSPSGNSNQPQHF.